This T cell receptor beta chain was captured by sequencing in a study of metastatic and nonmetastatic thyroid tumors. In the original workflow: Construction of a distant-metastasis classifier for papillary thyroid cancer relied on CDR3 differences across clinicopathological groups. TCRdb ran MiXCR on the PCR reads. For this entry, the V and J calls and clone size follow TCRdb and not the study's own pipeline. The profile covers around 30,000 clones, with roughly a fifth appearing a single time and 7.5% to 9.5% taken by the ten largest. With 4 bases removed from V and 4 bases from J, the gap between germline ends came to 11 bases. This CDR3 is built from 14 residues. Germline V lookup: CDR1 SEHNR, CDR2 FQNEAQ (reference sequence). Thyroid surgery was preceded by no treatment in any patient. This clone was seen at least ten times.

The clonotype was recovered from a female donor with papillary thyroid cancer or a benign thyroid nodule (not recorded which). Some clones in this sample may be carry-over from other donors' samples. This sequence joins TRBV7-9 and TRBJ1-3; D possibly corresponds to TRBD1 (6 bases). Sequenced input: blood. The CDR3 region is CASSSQGQGNTIYF. The DNA of the CDR3 is TGTGCCAGCAGCTCACAAGGACAGGGAAACACCATATATTTT.